These 19 T cell receptor beta chains were sequenced from one sample in a study of blood T cell repertoires in COVID-19. Repertoires were generated with immunoSEQ multiplex PCR, while TCRdb's copy carries only in-frame clones and drops some. The sample includes around 250,000 clones, 88% of them seen just once. Sequenced input: PBMCs or T cells enriched from blood (not recorded which). These receptors were taken from a middle-aged woman with acute COVID-19.

The chain is built from TRBV27 and TRBJ2-1; D perhaps matches TRBD1 (5 bases). The CDR3 covers 14 residues. Trimming removed 7 bases from V and 4 bases from J, with 14 bases in between. Germline V gene data show CDR1 as MNHEY and CDR2 as SMNVEV (reference sequence). In DNA, the CDR3 is TGTGCCAGCAAAAGGGGCGAAGAATACAATGAGCAGTTCTTC. Amino acids: CASKRGEEYNEQFF.

V and J are TRBV7-2 and TRBJ1-1; a weak D match, TRBD1 (5 bases). Trimming stripped 2 bases from V and 6 bases from J, with 16 bases between. CDR1 is SGHTA, CDR2 FQGNSA, per germline. This CDR3 has 15 amino acids. CDR3 DNA: TGTGCCAGCAGCTTACAACAGGTGTCGGGAGCTGAAGCTTTCTTT. Its translation: CASSLQQVSGAEAFF. Looking up the rest from reference TRBV7-2 and TRBJ1-1 gives the full variable domain: GAGVSQSPSNKVTEKGKDVELRCDPISGHTALYWYRQSLGQGLEFLIYFQGNSAPDKSGLPSDRFSAERTGGSVSTLTIQRTQQEDSAVYLCASSLQQVSGAEAFFGQGTRLTVV.

This clone was found many times. The chain is built from TRBV6-5 and TRBJ2-2, with 7 bases identical to TRBD1. CDR1 is MNHEY and CDR2 is SVGAGI in the germline V gene. This CDR3 comprises 14 residues. The ends lost 7 bases at V and 1 base at J; junction bases unmatched: 3. DNA for the CDR3: TGTGCCAGCACCTGGGACAGGAACACCGGGGAGCTGTTTTTT. It specifies CASTWDRNTGELFF.

The J gene is TRBJ2-1, the V gene TRBV7-9; D unresolved. Trimming removed 5 bases from V and 0 bases from J, with 17 bases in between. CDR1 is SEHNR and CDR2 is FQNEAQ in the germline V gene (reference sequence). The CDR3 contains 17 residues. Here the CDR3 reads CASSHRRIYVSYNEQFF. The CDR3 region has the DNA TGTGCCAGCAGCCACAGAAGGATATACGTCTCCTACAATGAGCAGTTCTTC.

The chain recombines TRBV4-1 with TRBJ2-7, with TRBD2 identical over 7 bases. The J segment lost 2 bases and the V segment lost 0 bases, leaving 7 bases of the junction unmatched. This CDR3 contains 16 residues. Germline CDR1 reads MGHRA; CDR2 reads YSYEKL. The CDR3 region has the DNA TGCGCCAGCAGCCAAGATTATTGGCGGGGGACCTACGAGCAGTACTTC. This encodes CASSQDYWRGTYEQYF.

The chain has TRBV6-2 or TRBV6-3 and TRBJ2-1; 7 bases are a match to TRBD1. The CDR3 spans 11 residues. Germline CDR1 is MNHEY and CDR2 is SVGEGT. V dropped 2 bases and J dropped 13; count of bases not matched to a gene: 2. The CDR3 sequence is CASSYGTEQFF. The CDR3 region has the DNA TGTGCCAGCAGTTACGGGACAGAACAGTTCTTC.

This clone has a single count. The chain joins TRBV5-1 to TRBJ2-4; 7 positions agree with TRBD1. J was trimmed by 1 base and V by 0 bases; bases with no gene match: 4. The germline V gene has CDR1 SGHRS and CDR2 YFSETQ. This CDR3 has 16 residues. The CDR3 DNA sequence: TGCGCCAGCAGCTTGGCCCCACAGGGGGCCAAAAACATTCAGTACTTC. This codes for CASSLAPQGAKNIQYF.

This rearrangement joins TRBV28 to TRBJ1-5, with a possible D match to TRBD1 (5 bases). This CDR3 has 13 residues. Germline loops: CDR1 MDHEN, CDR2 SYDVKM. V was pared by 8 bases and J by 1 base, with 9 bases between. The CDR3: CASRGQSNQPQHF. The CDR3 bases are TGTGCCAGCCGAGGACAAAGCAATCAGCCCCAGCATTTT.

The genes are TRBV28 and TRBJ2-7; a possible D gene is TRBD2 (6 bases). V lost 5 bases to trimming and J lost 3 bases, with 17 bases between them. CDR1 is MDHEN, CDR2 SYDVKM, per germline. The CDR3 runs to 15 residues. The CDR3: CASSLPGAILYEQYF. In DNA, the CDR3 is TGTGCCAGCAGTCTCCCGGGAGCGATCCTCTACGAGCAGTACTTC.

This chain links TRBV4-1 with TRBJ2-4, with TRBD1 identical over 11 bases. Germline CDR1 MGHRA, CDR2 YSYEKL. V trimming: 2 bases; J trimming: 0 bases; junction bases outside the gene matches: 15. This CDR3 spans 21 amino acids. The CDR3 coding sequence is TGCGCCAGCAGCCAATTGAGCCTCCGGGACAGGGGGGTTATAGCCAAAAACATTCAGTACTTC. This encodes CASSQLSLRDRGVIAKNIQYF.

This clone was observed a single time. The chain couples TRBV9 to TRBJ1-4; 10 bases are shared with TRBD1. Germline trimming cut 4 bases from V and 8 bases from J; bases unmatched to any gene: 8. Germline CDR1 reads SGDLS; CDR2 reads YYNGEE. There are 15 residues in the CDR3. CDR3 amino acids: CASSPRTGGGEKLFF. In DNA, the CDR3 is TGTGCCAGCAGCCCCCGGACAGGGGGGGGCGAAAAACTGTTTTTT.

This chain links TRBV11-1 with TRBJ2-7, with 7 bases lining up with TRBD2. In germline, CDR1 is SGHAT, CDR2 FQDESV (reference sequence). The CDR3 runs 16 residues. Trimming removed 1 base from V and 2 bases from J; junction bases left unmatched: 8. The CDR3: CASSLGGSGGAYEQYF. The CDR3 DNA is TGTGCCAGCAGCTTAGGCGGGTCGGGGGGAGCCTACGAGCAGTACTTC. Full variable domain (missing parts from reference TRBV11-1 and TRBJ2-7): EAEVAQSPRYKITEKSQAVAFWCDPISGHATLYWYRQILGQGPELLVQFQDESVVDDSQLPKDRFSAERLKGVDSTLKIQPAELGDSAMYLCASSLGGSGGAYEQYFGPGTRLTVT.

The gene calls are TRBV5-1 and TRBJ1-1; tentatively, D is TRBD1 (5 bases). CDR3 length: 16 amino acids. CDR1 is SGHRS, CDR2 YFSETQ, per germline. Trimming removed 0 bases from V and 3 bases from J, with 15 bases in between. CDR3 bases: TGCGCCAGCAGCTTGGGGAGGGGTTATGGGGACACTGAAGCTTTCTTT. This translates into CASSLGRGYGDTEAFF. Based on the CDR3 plus reference TRBV5-1 and TRBJ1-1, the full variable domain is KAGVTQTPRYLIKTRGQQVTLSCSPISGHRSVSWYQQTPGQGLQFLFEYFSETQRNKGNFPGRFSGRQFSNSRSEMNVSTLELGDSALYLCASSLGRGYGDTEAFFGQGTRLTVV.

The chain couples TRBV19 to TRBJ2-2; no firm D call. The V gene's germline CDR1 is LNHDA and CDR2 SQIVND (reference sequence). This CDR3 has 17 residues. V was pared by 3 bases and J by 2 bases, with 16 bases between. The CDR3, as DNA: TGTGCCAGTAGTATTGACCGCGAGGTTGGAAACACCGGGGAGCTGTTTTTT. Translation: CASSIDREVGNTGELFF.

As for this clone: Other DNA sequences in the sample encode the same CDR3. This chain joins TRBV11-3 and TRBJ1-4, with 7 positions matching TRBD1. The V segment lost 0 bases and the J segment 5 bases; nucleotides outside the gene matches: 3. Germline CDR1 and CDR2: SGHNT and YENEEA. The CDR3 extends over 15 amino acids. The CDR3 spells CASSLEGQPNEKLFF. The CDR3 region has the DNA TGTGCCAGCAGCTTAGAGGGACAGCCAAATGAAAAACTGTTTTTT.

V is TRBV27 and J is TRBJ2-5; 14 positions match TRBD2. The J segment lost 5 bases and the V segment lost 0 bases, leaving 8 bases of the junction unmatched. Germline V lookup: CDR1 MNHEY, CDR2 SMNVEV (reference sequence). This CDR3 is 18 amino acids long. The CDR3, as DNA: TGTGCCAGCAGTTTATCACGGACTAGCGGGAGGTCGGTGGAGACCCAGTACTTC. It specifies CASSLSRTSGRSVETQYF.

V gene TRBV7-2 combines with J gene TRBJ2-1; the match to TRBD2 covers 13 bases. The CDR3 extends over 15 amino acids. V dropped 4 bases and J dropped 6; count of bases not matched to a gene: 3. The V gene's germline CDR1 is SGHTA and CDR2 FQGNSA. The CDR3 is CASSSRTSGGNEQFF. Here the CDR3 DNA reads TGTGCCAGCAGCTCCCGGACTAGCGGGGGCAATGAGCAGTTCTTC.

V and J are TRBV11-2 and TRBJ2-7; TRBD2 matches 7 bases. CDR3 size: 15 residues. CDR1 and CDR2 from the germline V gene are SGHAT and FQNNGV. V lost 5 bases, J lost 2 bases, and 9 bases stayed unmatched. This chain's CDR3 is CASSQYGGGPYEQYV. The CDR3 coding sequence is TGTGCCAGCAGCCAATACGGGGGAGGGCCCTACGAGCAGTACGTC.

The chain combines TRBV28 with TRBJ1-4; D unclear. Germline CDR1 reads MDHEN; CDR2 reads SYDVKM. This CDR3 region has 12 residues. V was cut by 4 bases and J by 6 bases, with 6 bases left in between. CDR3 in amino acids: CASSSLYEKLFF. The CDR3 region has the DNA TGTGCCAGCAGTTCCCTTTATGAAAAACTGTTTTTT.